These T cell receptor beta chains were read from a single sample in a study of cytomegalovirus exposure and HLA in healthy donors. Measured with immunoSEQ multiplex PCR; TCRdb has only the in-frame clones, and not every one. Among about 200,000 clones, around 77% were seen once, and the ten largest hold about 2.7%. The sequencing sample was made of PBMCs. The receptors derive from a woman in her 30s in good health and CMV-seronegative. CDR3s include the opening cysteine and the closing phenylalanine or tryptophan. D genes are given only for firm matches. Clone size, where shown, is once, few, many, or a class for clones that have expanded.

>-|TRBV28|-|TRBJ1-5
TGTGCCAGCAGTTTCTACAGGCCTTATAGCAATCAGCCCCAGCATTTT
CASSFYRPYSNQPQHF
>-|TRBV6-1|TRBD1|TRBJ1-1
TGTGCCAGCAGAGTCCCGGGACAGGGAACGGCTTTCTTT
CASRVPGQGTAFF
>-|TRBV28|-|TRBJ2-7
TGTGCCAGCAGTTTAACAGGTTGGGAGCAGTACTTC
CASSLTGWEQYF
>once|TRBV4-1|-|TRBJ1-1
TGCGCCAGCAGCGAGGAAAGGTTACGGGGAGAAGCTTTCTTT
CASSEERLRGEAFF
>-|TRBV14|-|TRBJ1-2
TGTGCCAGCAGCCAAGATCGGAGGCGGGGCTACACCTTC
CASSQDRRRGYTF
>-|TRBV10-3|-|TRBJ1-2
TGTGCCATCAGTGAGTCCTCGGGTAAAATAGGGGCCGGCTACACCTTC
CAISESSGKIGAGYTF
>-|TRBV18|-|TRBJ1-1
TGTGCCAGCTCGCTCCAGGCGAACACTGAAGCTTTCTTT
CASSLQANTEAFF
>-|TRBV5-1|TRBD2|TRBJ2-3
TGCGCCAGCAGCTTGGAGGTTCGCGGGAGTGGGGATACGCAGTATTTT
CASSLEVRGSGDTQYF
>-|TRBV6-5|-|TRBJ1-2
TGTGCCAGCAGCGCGAAAGGGGACTATGGCTACACCTTC
CASSAKGDYGYTF
>-|TRBV30|TRBD1|TRBJ2-6
TGTGCCTGGAGGGGACAGCCCCGCTCTGGGGCCAACGTCCTGACTTTC
CAWRGQPRSGANVLTF
>-|TRBV5-6|TRBD1|TRBJ2-1
TGTGCCAGCAGCTTGGGAATGGGACAGGGGGCCCACAATGAGCAGTTCTTC
CASSLGMGQGAHNEQFF
>-|TRBV28|-|TRBJ1-2
TGTGCCAGCAGACTCACCAACCGGGATAACTATGGCTACACCTTC
CASRLTNRDNYGYTF
>-|TRBV30|TRBD1|TRBJ1-3
TGTGCCTGGGACGACAGGGGGCAGGTTGGAAACACCATATATTTT
CAWDDRGQVGNTIYF
>-|TRBV2|TRBD2|TRBJ2-3
TGTGCCAGCAGTGAGCTAGCGGGGGATACGCAGTATTTT
CASSELAGDTQYF
>-|TRBV5-1|-|TRBJ2-4
TGCGCCAGCAGCCCCTCTCACGGGGAACTAGCCAAAAACATTCAGTACTTC
CASSPSHGELAKNIQYF
>-|TRBV28|TRBD1|TRBJ1-5
TGTGCCAGCAGTTTATCCCGACAGGGGGAGGGCAATCAGCCCCAGCATTTT
CASSLSRQGEGNQPQHF
>-|TRBV6-5|-|TRBJ1-3
TGTGCCAGCAGTGCAAAGGGGCAGTCTGGAAACACCATATATTTT
CASSAKGQSGNTIYF
>-|TRBV5-4|TRBD2|TRBJ2-7
TGTGCCAGCAGCAAATATAGCGGGAGGGCCGACGAGCAGTACTTC
CASSKYSGRADEQYF
>-|TRBV14|TRBD1|TRBJ2-7
TGTGCCAGCAGCCAAGCCCGACAGGGGAGGTACGAGCAGTACTTC
CASSQARQGRYEQYF
>-|TRBV11-3|-|TRBJ1-1
TGTGCCAGCAGCTCGCGGGGCCGCGGAACTGAAGCTTTCTTT
CASSSRGRGTEAFF
>once|TRBV10-2|TRBD1|TRBJ2-3
TGCGCCAGCACATCAGTCGACAGGGGCTCCGCAGATACGCAGTATTTT
CASTSVDRGSADTQYF
>-|TRBV11-2|TRBD2|TRBJ2-3
TGTGCCAGCAGCCCCGCGGGGGGGCTTCCAACCACAGATACGCAGTATTTT
CASSPAGGLPTTDTQYF
>once|TRBV2|-|TRBJ1-5
TGTGCCAGCAGTGCTAGCGGATGGGACAATCAGCCCCAGCATTTT
CASSASGWDNQPQHF
>-|TRBV10-3|-|TRBJ2-7
TGTGCCATCAGTGAAGGCAAGGGGGAGTTCCGCTACGAGCAGTACTTC
CAISEGKGEFRYEQYF
>-|TRBV4-1|-|TRBJ2-1
TGCGCCAGCAGCCAAGTCGACAGAAACTACAATGAGCAGTTCTTC
CASSQVDRNYNEQFF
>-|TRBV6-5|-|TRBJ1-1
TGTGCCAGCAGTTTAACGGAGGGGACTGAAGCTTTCTTT
CASSLTEGTEAFF
>-|TRBV27|TRBD2|TRBJ2-5
TGTGCCAGCAGTTTGTCTGTATGGGGGGGAATAGAGACCCAGTACTTC
CASSLSVWGGIETQYF
>few|TRBV5-5|-|TRBJ1-3
TGTGCCAGCAGCCGGGTTGGGGGCTTCAGCTCTGGAAACACCATATATTTT
CASSRVGGFSSGNTIYF